The clone carrying this T cell receptor beta chain was seen only a few times. Primed by a sample-barcoded 5' primer and a J-beta primer mix, a second PCR proceeded for 7 to 11 cycles. From the 5' RACE reads, TCRdb called clonotypes with MiXCR, one entry per CDR3 protein. The repertoire includes approximately 800,000 distinct CDR3 sequences, roughly 53% of them detected once, and under 50% sits in the top ten. The V segment lost 7 bases and the J segment 3 bases; nucleotides outside the gene matches: 5. Germline CDR1 SNHLY, CDR2 FYNNEI. There are 13 residues in the CDR3. The source of the sample is a study of blood T cells in healthy people across ages.

Sequencing was done on a sample of blood. This clonotype was obtained from a man aged 80 or over in good health. This rearrangement joins TRBV2 to TRBJ1-2, with 7 bases that match TRBD1. Here the CDR3 DNA reads TGTGCCAGCACTTCGGGACAGTACTATGGCTACACCTTC. This translates into CASTSGQYYGYTF.